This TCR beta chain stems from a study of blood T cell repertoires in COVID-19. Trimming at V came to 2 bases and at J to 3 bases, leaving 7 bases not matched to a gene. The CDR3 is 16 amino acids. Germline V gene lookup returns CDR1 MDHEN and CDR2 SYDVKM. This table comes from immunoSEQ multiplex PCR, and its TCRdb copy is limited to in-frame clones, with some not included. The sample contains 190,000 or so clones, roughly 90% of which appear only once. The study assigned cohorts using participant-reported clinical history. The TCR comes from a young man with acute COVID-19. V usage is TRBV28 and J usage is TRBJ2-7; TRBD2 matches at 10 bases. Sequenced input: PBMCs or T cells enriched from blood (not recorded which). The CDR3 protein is CASSLRTSGLLYEQYF. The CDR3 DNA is TGTGCCAGCAGTTTACGGACTAGCGGACTCCTCTACGAGCAGTACTTC. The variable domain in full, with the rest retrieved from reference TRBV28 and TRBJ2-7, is DVKVTQSSRYLVKRTGEKVFLECVQDMDHENMFWYRQDPGLGLRLIYFSYDVKMKEKGDIPEGYSVSREKKERFSLILESASTNQTSMYLCASSLRTSGLLYEQYFGPGTRLTVT.